These 18 T cell receptor beta chains originate from one sample sequenced in a study of blood T cell repertoires in COVID-19. Profiled with immunoSEQ multiplex PCR; TCRdb holds only in-frame clones, not every one. This table holds around 220,000 clones, 82% found once. The specimen was peripheral blood. Source of these receptors: a woman of 80 years or more with COVID-19, enrolled during active disease.

This chain connects TRBV10-3 to TRBJ1-2; TRBD1 matches at 11 bases. V lost 6 bases and J lost 4; bases outside the gene matches: 7. The CDR3 sequence is 15 residues long. Germline values: CDR1 ENHRY, CDR2 SYGVKD. The CDR3 region has the DNA TGTGCCATCAGGGGGACAGGGGGGACCTCCTATGGCTACACCTTC. Amino acid sequence: CAIRGTGGTSYGYTF.

The chain joins TRBV28 to TRBJ1-4, with D unclear. The CDR3 runs to 15 residues. Germline lookup yields CDR1 MDHEN and CDR2 SYDVKM. Between the trimmed V and J ends, which lost 4 bases and 7 bases, there was a span of 16 bases. As DNA, the CDR3 is TGTGCCAGCAGTTCGCCCCTCACGAGGAGTGAAAAACTGTTTTTT. Amino acid sequence: CASSSPLTRSEKLFF.

This clone showed up just once. The rearrangement links TRBV5-5 to TRBJ2-2; 8 bases fit TRBD2. This CDR3 spans 16 amino acids. Germline V gene data show CDR1 as SGHKS and CDR2 as YYEKEE (reference sequence). With 3 bases clipped from V and 4 bases from J, the junction kept 8 bases outside the gene matches. CDR3 DNA sequence: TGTGCCAGCAGCTGGACTAGCTCGGGGGTCACCGGGGAGCTGTTTTTT. Its protein product is CASSWTSSGVTGELFF.

This clone has a single count. The V gene is TRBV18, the J gene TRBJ1-3; TRBD1 is a possible D gene (5 bases). The germline V gene encodes CDR1 KGHSH and CDR2 LQKENI. This CDR3 spans 17 amino acids. Trimming removed 0 bases from V and 4 bases from J, with 16 bases in between. This CDR3 reads CASSPPSVRARGNTIYF. In DNA form, the CDR3 reads TGTGCCAGCTCACCACCGTCCGTCAGGGCAAGAGGAAACACCATATATTTT.

The chain couples TRBV7-3 to TRBJ1-2, with a weak D call TRBD1 (6 bases). CDR3 size: 13 residues. The germline V gene encodes CDR1 SGHTA and CDR2 FQGTGA. V was pared by 3 bases and J by 4 bases, with 9 bases between. The CDR3 DNA follows: TGTGCCAGCAGCTTCGACAGGAGCTATGGCTACACCTTC. Translating it yields CASSFDRSYGYTF.

The V and J genes are TRBV18 and TRBJ1-1; D gene unclear. This CDR3 is built from 14 residues. The germline gives CDR1 KGHSH, CDR2 LQKENI. Trimming removed 3 bases from V and 4 bases from J, with 12 bases in between. CDR3 residues: CASSPSLSGTEAFF. The CDR3 region has the DNA TGTGCCAGCTCACCGTCTCTCAGTGGCACTGAAGCTTTCTTT.

This clone was picked up one time. The chain has TRBV28 and TRBJ1-5, with 9 bases that match TRBD1. Germline CDR1 and CDR2: MDHEN and SYDVKM. J was trimmed by 6 bases and V by 6 bases; bases with no gene match: 6. The CDR3 sequence is 14 residues long. As DNA, the CDR3 is TGTGCCAGCAGCCCCGGGACAGGGTTTCAGCCCCAGCATTTT. This translates into CASSPGTGFQPQHF.

The rearrangement joins TRBV18 to TRBJ1-3; D perhaps matches TRBD1 (5 bases). The CDR3 contains 15 residues. Germline V gives CDR1 KGHSH, CDR2 LQKENI. Trimming removed 1 base from V and 3 bases from J, with 10 bases in between. This chain's CDR3 is CASSPLSRDGNTIYF. The CDR3 nucleotides are TGTGCCAGCTCACCACTTAGCAGGGATGGAAACACCATATATTTT.

The V gene is TRBV19, the J gene TRBJ1-5, with 7 bases identical to TRBD1. The germline V gene has CDR1 LNHDA and CDR2 SQIVND (reference sequence). The CDR3 sequence is 17 residues long. The V segment lost 5 bases and the J segment 0 bases; nucleotides outside the gene matches: 10. The CDR3: CASSHRTGVASNQPQHF. The CDR3 DNA is TGTGCCAGTAGTCACAGGACAGGCGTCGCTAGCAATCAGCCCCAGCATTTT. The full variable domain, completed using reference TRBV19 and TRBJ1-5, is DGGITQSPKYLFRKEGQNVTLSCEQNLNHDAMYWYRQDPGQGLRLIYYSQIVNDFQKGDIAEGYSVSREKKESFPLTVTSAQKNPTAFYLCASSHRTGVASNQPQHFGDGTRLSIL.

V gene TRBV19 combines with J gene TRBJ2-3; maybe TRBD2 (6 bases). Germline V gene data show CDR1 as LNHDA and CDR2 as SQIVND (reference sequence). CDR3 length equals 11 residues. The CDR3 DNA follows: TGTCGGGAGAGAGACACAGATACGCAGTATTTT. Amino acids: CRERDTDTQYF. Drawing the rest from reference TRBV19 and TRBJ2-3, the complete variable domain is DGGITQSPKYLFRKEGQNVTLSCEQNLNHDAMYWYRQDPGQGLRLIYYSQIVNDFQKGDIAEGYSVSREKKESFPLTVTSAQKNPTAFYLCRERDTDTQYFGPGTRLTVL.

The chain links TRBV3-1 (or the pseudogene TRBV3-2) to TRBJ2-5; 9 nucleotides align to TRBD2. CDR1 is LGHDT, CDR2 YNNKEL, per germline (reference sequence). Losses at the gene ends were 4 bases for V and 3 bases for J; bases not matched to a gene: 9. This CDR3 comprises 16 residues. This chain's CDR3 is CASSLGASGVEETQYF. The CDR3 DNA sequence: TGTGCCAGCAGCCTGGGTGCTAGCGGGGTAGAAGAGACCCAGTACTTC.

This clone occurred a few times. V gene TRBV7-2 combines with J gene TRBJ2-1; TRBD1 is a possible D gene (5 bases). V lost 2 bases and J 7 bases, leaving 18 bases between the germline ends. Per germline, CDR1 SGHTA and CDR2 FQGNSA. The CDR3 runs to 16 residues. The CDR3 DNA sequence: TGTGCCAGCAGCTTAACAGGATGGCAGGGAAAGAATGAGCAGTTCTTC. It encodes CASSLTGWQGKNEQFF.

This clone was picked up one time. CDR3 nucleotide sequence: TGTGCCAGCAGCTTGGGGGGACAGGGGGCAGATACGCAGTATTTT. This gives the protein CASSLGGQGADTQYF. The chain joins TRBV5-6 to TRBJ2-3; 11 nucleotides agree with TRBD1. The CDR3 covers 15 residues. V lost 0 bases and J lost 4; bases outside the gene matches: 1. The germline CDR1 and CDR2 sequences are SGHDT and YYEEEE.

The CDR3 loop is CASSVAPWTGTTDTQYF. The CDR3 DNA reads as TGTGCCAGCAGCGTAGCTCCGTGGACAGGGACCACAGATACGCAGTATTTT. The V and J genes are TRBV9 and TRBJ2-3, with 8 bases matching TRBD1. The CDR3 consists of 17 residues. The ends lost 0 bases at V and 2 bases at J; junction bases unmatched: 8. Germline values: CDR1 SGDLS, CDR2 YYNGEE.

This clone was seen only a few times. The chain has TRBV29-1 and TRBJ2-1; 7 bases are shared with TRBD1. There are 14 residues in the CDR3. After removal of 1 base from V and 4 bases from J, the junction contained 4 bases not matched to a gene. The germline V gene has CDR1 SQVTM and CDR2 ANQGSEA. CDR3: CSVEARQGYNEQFF. The CDR3, as DNA: TGCAGCGTTGAAGCCCGACAGGGTTACAATGAGCAGTTCTTC.

The rearrangement uses TRBV15 and TRBJ2-3; the match to TRBD2 covers 13 bases. CDR1 is LNHNV and CDR2 is YYDKDF in the germline V gene (reference sequence). This CDR3 is 17 amino acids long. V lost 3 bases to trimming and J lost 3 bases; unmatched junction nucleotides: 6. CDR3 region: CATSSPGLAGRTDTQYF. Written as DNA, the CDR3 is TGTGCCACCAGCAGTCCGGGACTAGCGGGGCGGACAGATACGCAGTATTTT.

The rearrangement links TRBV15 to TRBJ1-5; 7 bases line up with TRBD1. Per germline, CDR1 LNHNV and CDR2 YYDKDF (reference sequence). The CDR3 has 13 amino acids. Germline trimming cut 8 bases from V and 4 bases from J; bases unmatched to any gene: 5. CDR3 sequence reads: CATGTTGNQPQHF. Here the CDR3 DNA reads TGTGCCACCGGTACGACAGGGAATCAGCCCCAGCATTTT.

The chain has TRBV19 and TRBJ1-5; 8 bases match TRBD1. This CDR3 comprises 12 residues. Germline V gene lookup returns CDR1 LNHDA and CDR2 SQIVND (reference sequence). V gave up 6 bases and J gave up 5 bases; unmatched junction bases: 0. CDR3 region: CASRDRDQPQHF. The CDR3 DNA is TGTGCCAGTAGGGACAGGGATCAGCCCCAGCATTTT.